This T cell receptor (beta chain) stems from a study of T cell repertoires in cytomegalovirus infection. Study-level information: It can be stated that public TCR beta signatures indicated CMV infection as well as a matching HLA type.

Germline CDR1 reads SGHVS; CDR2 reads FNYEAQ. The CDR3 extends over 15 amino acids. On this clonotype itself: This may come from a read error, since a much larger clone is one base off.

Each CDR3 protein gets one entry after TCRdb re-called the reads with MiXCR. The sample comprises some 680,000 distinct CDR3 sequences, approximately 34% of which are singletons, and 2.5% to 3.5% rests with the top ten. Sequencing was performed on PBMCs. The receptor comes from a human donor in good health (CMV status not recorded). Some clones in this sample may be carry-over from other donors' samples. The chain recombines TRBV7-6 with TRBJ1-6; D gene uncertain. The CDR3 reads CASSLAGGRNSPLQF. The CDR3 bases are TGTGCCAGCAGCTTGGCGGGAGGCCGTAATTCACCCCTCCAATTT.